This TCR beta chain is from a study of shared clonotypes between healthy human individuals. Study results and caveats: Naive subsets typically showed greater estimated richness than memory subsets. In contrast to clonotypes shared by all four donors, non-shared clonotypes had lower generation probabilities.

The data were produced by immunoSEQ multiplex PCR, yet TCRdb's version contains in-frame clones alone and is incomplete. The table includes 600,000 to 750,000 clones, 72% detected once. In the case of this clone: The antigen is undetermined.

This CDR3 has 14 amino acids. Germline values: CDR1 MDHEN, CDR2 SYDVKM. V was clipped by 2 bases and J by 0 bases, with 8 bases between them. The sequencing input was memory CD4+ T cells sorted from blood. Subset: CD45RA-negative fraction. The chain joins TRBV28 to TRBJ2-7; tentatively, D is TRBD1 or TRBD2 (5 bases each). The clonotype comes from a young woman in good health. CDR3 nucleotides: TGTGCCAGCAGTTTAGGGGACCTCTCCTACGAGCAGTACTTC. This encodes CASSLGDLSYEQYF.